This TCR beta chain was retrieved from a study of blood T cell repertoires in COVID-19. The CDR3 totals 15 residues. Unmatched junction bases numbered 10, after V lost 6 bases and J lost 8 bases. CDR1 and CDR2 from the germline V gene are MDHEN and SYDVKM. In the authors' methods: The assay estimated nucleated cells by amplifying reference gene primers. Here immunoSEQ multiplex PCR was the method, and the copy in TCRdb shows in-frame clones only, minus some. The V and J calls and clone size come from that table; D and trimming were worked out from the DNA. The table shows about 400,000 clones, with 70% to 90% occurring only once.

The J gene is TRBJ1-6, the V gene TRBV28, with 7 bases that match TRBD1. The source of this sequence is a woman in her forties with acute COVID-19. Sequenced: PBMCs or T cells enriched from blood (not recorded which). In DNA, the CDR3 is TGTGCCAGCAGCCTAACAGGGGCAGGGGATTCACCCCTCCACTTT. This sequence encodes CASSLTGAGDSPLHF.